These 13 T cell receptor beta chains originate from one sample sequenced in a study of cytomegalovirus exposure and HLA in healthy donors. The assay was immunoSEQ multiplex PCR, and TCRdb's table has in-frame clones only and misses some. The sample contains 300,000 to 450,000 clones, roughly 90% of which appear only once. The material sequenced was PBMCs. These receptors came from a woman in her late teens or twenties in good health and CMV-seronegative.

In its sample, this clone was seen once. The chain couples TRBV19 to TRBJ2-7; tentatively, D is TRBD1 (5 bases). Trimming pared 3 bases from V and 2 bases from J, leaving 8 bases between. CDR1 and CDR2 from the germline V gene are LNHDA and SQIVND (reference sequence). The CDR3 extends over 13 amino acids. CDR3 sequence: CASSIIGAYEQYF. CDR3 in DNA: TGTGCCAGTAGTATCATAGGGGCCTACGAGCAGTACTTC. The whole variable domain, filled in from reference TRBV19 and TRBJ2-7, reads DGGITQSPKYLFRKEGQNVTLSCEQNLNHDAMYWYRQDPGQGLRLIYYSQIVNDFQKGDIAEGYSVSREKKESFPLTVTSAQKNPTAFYLCASSIIGAYEQYFGPGTRLTVT.

The chain employs TRBV28 and TRBJ1-5, with a tentative D call TRBD1 (6 bases). V lost 3 bases and J lost 0, with 12 bases in between. Germline-derived CDR1 and CDR2 are MDHEN and SYDVKM. The CDR3 has 16 amino acids. The CDR3 DNA reads as TGTGCCAGCAGTTTTATAGGGGGTTATAGCAATCAGCCCCAGCATTTT. Translated, it gives CASSFIGGYSNQPQHF.

The chain joins TRBV9 to TRBJ1-1; TRBD1 might be the D (5 bases). Trimming cost V 4 bases and J 4 bases, with 14 bases left between them. This CDR3 has 14 amino acids. Looked up from germline, CDR1 is SGDLS and CDR2 is YYNGEE. In nucleotides, the CDR3 is TGTGCCAGCAGCTCAGATAGGGGCCTCACTGAAGCTTTCTTT. This sequence encodes CASSSDRGLTEAFF.

The table lists this clone with a few counts. The chain uses TRBV27 and TRBJ1-2; possibly TRBD1 for D (5 bases). The CDR3 is 12 residues long. Germline V gives CDR1 MNHEY, CDR2 SMNVEV (reference sequence). Trimming took off 6 bases at V and 8 bases at J, with 13 bases between the two ends. CDR3 bases: TGTGCCAGCAGAGGGCGGGGCTACGGCTACACCTTC. Amino acid sequence: CASRGRGYGYTF.

This clone was seen a handful of times. The rearrangement links TRBV7-6 to TRBJ2-7, with D unresolved. In germline, CDR1 is SGHVS, CDR2 FNYEAQ. Trimming pared 5 bases from V and 3 bases from J, leaving 11 bases between. This CDR3 contains 13 residues. CDR3 nucleotides: TGTGCCAGCAGCCCGCACAGTGGCTACGAGCAGTACTTC. This sequence encodes CASSPHSGYEQYF.

J is TRBJ2-5 and V is TRBV6-6; 8 nucleotides agree with TRBD1. This CDR3 is 14 amino acids long. The V gene end was trimmed by 2 bases and the J gene end by 7 bases; junction bases not matched to a gene: 6. Germline values: CDR1 MNHNY, CDR2 SVGAGI (reference sequence). DNA of the CDR3: TGTGCCAGCAGTTACAGGGCAGGGGGCGGGACCCAGTACTTC. It yields the protein CASSYRAGGGTQYF.

CDR3 loop: CASSLAAGASFGANVLTF. The CDR3 nucleotides are TGCGCCAGCAGCCTCGCTGCAGGGGCCTCCTTCGGGGCCAACGTCCTGACTTTC. The chain recombines TRBV4-1 with TRBJ2-6; the D gene is possibly TRBD1 (6 bases). CDR3 length: 18 residues. Per germline, CDR1 MGHRA and CDR2 YSYEKL. Trimming removed 4 bases at V and 4 bases at J, with 20 bases between.

This chain connects TRBV7-9 to TRBJ1-2; D gene uncertain. Per the germline V gene, CDR1 is SEHNR and CDR2 is FQNEAQ (reference sequence). CDR3 length equals 13 residues. Trimming removed 9 bases from V and 8 bases from J, with 19 bases in between. CDR3 in DNA: TGTGCCAGTGGAGGAGAGCCGCCTCTGGGCTACACCTTC. Translation gives CASGGEPPLGYTF.

This rearrangement joins TRBV27 to TRBJ2-7; 8 bases map to TRBD1. With V trimmed by 6 bases and J by 5 bases, 3 bases remained unmatched. Germline CDR1 reads MNHEY; CDR2 reads SMNVEV (reference sequence). CDR3 length equals 12 residues. For the CDR3, the DNA is TGTGCCAGCAGCACCAGGGGGCACGAGCAGTACTTC. This codes for CASSTRGHEQYF.

The gene calls are TRBV4-1 and TRBJ2-2, with 8 bases identical to TRBD1. This CDR3 contains 16 residues. V trimming: 1 base; J trimming: 2 bases; junction bases outside the gene matches: 3. Germline CDR1 and CDR2: MGHRA and YSYEKL. The CDR3 bases are TGCGCCAGCAGCCAAGGGACAGGGTTCAACACCGGGGAGCTGTTTTTT. Its translation is CASSQGTGFNTGELFF.

The V call is TRBV27, the J call TRBJ2-7; the D gene is possibly TRBD1 (6 bases). CDR3 size: 15 residues. Per the germline V gene, CDR1 is MNHEY and CDR2 is SMNVEV (reference sequence). The V and J ends lost 6 bases and 6 bases respectively, with 21 bases between them. The CDR3 sequence: CASSSRGRGVVEQYF. Written as DNA, the CDR3 is TGTGCCAGCAGCTCCCGAGGCAGGGGAGTCGTCGAGCAGTACTTC.

This clone turned up a few times. This sequence joins TRBV12-2 and TRBJ2-7; the D call TRBD1 from the table was never checked on the DNA. TRBV12-2 is recorded as a pseudogene. The CDR3 has 13 amino acids. The CDR3 nucleotides read TGTGCAAGTCGCTTAGGGCCCTCCTACGAGCAGTACTTC. Protein: CASRLGPSYEQYF.

The CDR3 coding sequence is TGTGCCAGTACGACAGGGACACAGATGCAGTATTTT. Translation gives CASTTGTQMQYF. The rearrangement uses TRBV19 and TRBJ2-3; TRBD1 matches 7 bases. With V trimmed by 7 bases and J by 11 bases, 9 bases remained unmatched. CDR1 is LNHDA and CDR2 is SQIVND in the germline V gene (reference sequence). This CDR3 spans 12 amino acids.